This T cell receptor (beta chain) was retrieved from a study of blood T cell repertoires in COVID-19. The wider study: Nucleic acid was either cDNA or gDNA, and it came from T cells, B-cell-depleted T cells, or PBMCs.

CDR3 size: 16 residues. V dropped 0 bases and J dropped 6 bases, with 15 bases sitting between them. The germline V gene has CDR1 MNHEY and CDR2 SVGEGT. The authors' processing: From reference gene primer amplification, estimates of nucleated cell counts were derived. Measured with immunoSEQ multiplex PCR; TCRdb has only the in-frame clones, and not every one. V and J calls and clone size come straight from that table; D and trimming were deduced from the DNA. This table has approximately 240,000 clones, around 87% appearing once. The cohort comprised adults aged 18 to 89 years residing in 24 US areas. Cohort placement rested on clinical history that participants reported themselves.

The receptor comes from a woman in her 30s with acute COVID-19. The material sequenced was PBMCs or T cells enriched from blood (not recorded which). The rearrangement joins TRBV6-2 or TRBV6-3 to TRBJ2-1; D is uncertain. This CDR3 is CASSYSWRYLSNEQFF. The CDR3 DNA sequence: TGTGCCAGCAGTTACTCCTGGCGGTACTTAAGCAATGAGCAGTTCTTC.